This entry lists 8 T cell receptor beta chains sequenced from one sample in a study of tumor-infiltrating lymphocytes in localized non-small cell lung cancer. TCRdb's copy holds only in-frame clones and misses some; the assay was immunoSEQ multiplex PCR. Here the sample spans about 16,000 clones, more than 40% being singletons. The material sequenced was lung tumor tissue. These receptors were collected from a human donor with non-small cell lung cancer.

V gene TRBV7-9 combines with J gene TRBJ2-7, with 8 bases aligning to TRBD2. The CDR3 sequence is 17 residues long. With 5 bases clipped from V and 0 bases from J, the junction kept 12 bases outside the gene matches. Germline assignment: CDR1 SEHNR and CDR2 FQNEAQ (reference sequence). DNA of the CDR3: TGTGCCAGCAGCCCGCCCCCCGGGCGGGGGGACTCCTACGAGCAGTACTTC. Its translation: CASSPPPGRGDSYEQYF.

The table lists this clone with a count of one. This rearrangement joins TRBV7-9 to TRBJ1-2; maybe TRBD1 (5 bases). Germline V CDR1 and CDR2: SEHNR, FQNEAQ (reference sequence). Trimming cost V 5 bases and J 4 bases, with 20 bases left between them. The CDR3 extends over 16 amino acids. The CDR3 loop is CASSPIGDGNFYGYTF. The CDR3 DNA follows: TGTGCCAGCAGCCCAATCGGGGACGGAAACTTCTATGGCTACACCTTC.

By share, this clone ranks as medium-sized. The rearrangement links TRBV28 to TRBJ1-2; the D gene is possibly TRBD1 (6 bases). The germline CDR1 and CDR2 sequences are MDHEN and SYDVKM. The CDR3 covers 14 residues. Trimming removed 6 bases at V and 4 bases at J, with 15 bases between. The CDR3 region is CASRPRGPGYGYTF. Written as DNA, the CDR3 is TGTGCCAGCAGGCCCCGGGGGCCAGGCTATGGCTACACCTTC.

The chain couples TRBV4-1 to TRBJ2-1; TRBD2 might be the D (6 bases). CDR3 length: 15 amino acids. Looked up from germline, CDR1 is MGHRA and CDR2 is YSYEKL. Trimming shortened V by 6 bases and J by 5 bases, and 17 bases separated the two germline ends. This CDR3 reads CASRKSPGVNNEQFF. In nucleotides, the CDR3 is TGCGCCAGCAGGAAATCCCCGGGGGTTAACAATGAGCAGTTCTTC.

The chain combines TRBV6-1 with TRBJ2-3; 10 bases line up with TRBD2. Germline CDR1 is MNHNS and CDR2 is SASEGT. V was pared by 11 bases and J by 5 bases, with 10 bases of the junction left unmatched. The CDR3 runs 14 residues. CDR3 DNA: TGTGCCTGCATAGCGGGGGGCGCGGAAGATACGCAGTATTTT. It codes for CACIAGGAEDTQYF.

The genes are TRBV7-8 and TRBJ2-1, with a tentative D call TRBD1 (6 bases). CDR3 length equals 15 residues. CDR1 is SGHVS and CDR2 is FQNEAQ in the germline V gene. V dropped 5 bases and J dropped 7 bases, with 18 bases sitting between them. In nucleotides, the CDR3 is TGTGCCAGCAGCCTAAGGGAACAGGGTGGGAATGAGCAGTTCTTC. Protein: CASSLREQGGNEQFF.

The CDR3 nucleotides read TGCGCCAGCAGCTCGCGACTAGCGGGAGGGCCGGTGAATGAGCAGTTCTTC. Translating it yields CASSSRLAGGPVNEQFF. This rearrangement joins TRBV5-1 to TRBJ2-1, with 14 bases that match TRBD2. Germline values: CDR1 SGHRS, CDR2 YFSETQ. The CDR3 covers 17 residues. The junction had 9 bases not matched to a gene; V was cut back by 3 bases and J by 7 bases.

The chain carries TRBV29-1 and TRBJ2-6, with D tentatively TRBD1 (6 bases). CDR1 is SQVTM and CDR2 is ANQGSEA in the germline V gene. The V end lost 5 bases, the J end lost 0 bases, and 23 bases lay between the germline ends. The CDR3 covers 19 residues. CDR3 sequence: CSVLRKGQTRLSGANVLTF. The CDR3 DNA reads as TGCAGCGTTCTTAGGAAAGGACAGACAAGACTCTCTGGGGCCAACGTCCTGACTTTC.